This TCR beta chain was documented in a study of Ad26.COV2.S vaccination and SARS-CoV-2 variants. As for the study in general: Once or twice, 56 days apart, Ad26.COV2.S was delivered intramuscularly. The study's findings and limits: Possibly, TCR breadth and depth analyses underestimated total T cell responses.

Treatment here: roughly 18 received Ad26.COV2.S at low or high dose, single or two shots; 5 received placebo; per-sample allocation not given. Day 63 after the first vaccine or placebo injection was the time point for sampling. The donor was a Boston adult aged 18-55 years. An Ad26 vector expressing Wuhan-strain SARS-CoV-2 spike constituted the vaccine. The CDR3 extends over 13 amino acids. Looked up from germline, CDR1 is MNHEY and CDR2 is SVGEGT. Deletions cut 0 bases from V and 3 bases from J, with 5 bases between. Note on this clone: Its antigen is still unknown.

The repertoire was sequenced with immunoSEQ multiplex PCR; TCRdb's copy has only in-frame clones and lacks some. The sample contains about 350,000 clones, around 89% of which appear only once. The source is a person between 18 and 65 years old who received the Ad26.COV2.S COVID-19 vaccine or a placebo. The input for sequencing was peripheral blood, taken in a trial of Ad26.COV2.S vaccine versus placebo. The chain carries TRBV6-2 or TRBV6-3 and TRBJ1-1, with D hard to call. The CDR3 reads CASSYSRDTEAFF. The CDR3 bases are TGTGCCAGCAGTTACTCCCGGGACACTGAAGCTTTCTTT.